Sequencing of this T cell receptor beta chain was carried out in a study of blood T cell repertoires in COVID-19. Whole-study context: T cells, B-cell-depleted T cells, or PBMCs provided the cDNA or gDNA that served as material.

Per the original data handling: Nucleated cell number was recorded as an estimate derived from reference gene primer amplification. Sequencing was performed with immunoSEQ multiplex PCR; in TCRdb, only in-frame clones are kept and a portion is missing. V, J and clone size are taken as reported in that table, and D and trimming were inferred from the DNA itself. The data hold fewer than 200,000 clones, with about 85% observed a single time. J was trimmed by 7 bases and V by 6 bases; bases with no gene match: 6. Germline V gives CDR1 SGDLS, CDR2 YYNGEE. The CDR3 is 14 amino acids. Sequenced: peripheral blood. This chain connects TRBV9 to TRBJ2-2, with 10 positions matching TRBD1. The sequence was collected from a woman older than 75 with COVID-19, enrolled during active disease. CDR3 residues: CASNRQGAIGELFF. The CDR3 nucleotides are TGTGCCAGCAATAGACAGGGGGCGATCGGGGAGCTGTTTTTT.